One sample yielded the 24 T cell receptor beta chains listed below, sequenced in a study of shared clonotypes between healthy human individuals. Some clones are missing from TCRdb's copy, which holds only in-frame ones; the method was immunoSEQ multiplex PCR. The sample contains some 2,000,000 clones, 95% of which appear only once. The specimen was naive CD4+ T cells sorted from blood. The sample's subset: CD45RA+ positively selected. The origin of the receptors is a man between 18 and 35 years old in good health.

As for this clone: The sample carries other DNA sequences with the same CDR3. The chain joins TRBV5-1 to TRBJ1-1; the D gene is possibly TRBD1 (6 bases). CDR1 SGHRS and CDR2 YFSETQ come from the germline V gene. This CDR3 contains 13 residues. Trimming took 4 bases from V and 0 from J, leaving 7 bases between them. The chain's CDR3 is CASSGQLNTEAFF. Written as DNA, the CDR3 is TGCGCCAGCAGCGGACAGCTGAACACTGAAGCTTTCTTT. Filled out from reference TRBV5-1 and TRBJ1-1, the complete variable domain reads KAGVTQTPRYLIKTRGQQVTLSCSPISGHRSVSWYQQTPGQGLQFLFEYFSETQRNKGNFPGRFSGRQFSNSRSEMNVSTLELGDSALYLCASSGQLNTEAFFGQGTRLTVV.

With respect to this clone: Other DNA sequences in the same sample also yield this CDR3. This chain links TRBV7-2 with TRBJ2-7, with D hard to call. Germline V gene data show CDR1 as SGHTA and CDR2 as FQGNSA. The CDR3 has 12 residues. V was pared by 2 bases and J by 2 bases, with 4 bases between. CDR3 in DNA: TGTGCCAGCAGCTTATCAGCCTACGAGCAGTACTTC. This sequence encodes CASSLSAYEQYF.

The rearrangement joins TRBV4-1 to TRBJ1-4; D is possibly TRBD1 (6 bases). The CDR3 spans 15 residues. CDR1 is MGHRA, CDR2 YSYEKL, per germline. The V gene lost 7 bases and the J gene lost 0 bases, with 12 bases spanning the gap. The CDR3 sequence: CASNSGATTNEKLFF. The CDR3 DNA sequence: TGCGCCAGCAATTCAGGGGCAACAACTAATGAAAAACTGTTTTTT.

The chain's CDR3 is CASSEQGTDTQYF. The CDR3 coding sequence is TGTGCCAGCAGTGAGCAGGGTACCGATACGCAGTATTTT. The chain couples TRBV6-4 to TRBJ2-3, with D maybe TRBD1 (5 bases). Germline lookup yields CDR1 MRHNA and CDR2 SNTAGT. The CDR3 runs to 13 residues. Trimming pared 3 bases from V and 6 bases from J, leaving 10 bases between.

The chain employs TRBV11-1 and TRBJ1-3; D gene unclear. Trimming shortened V by 2 bases and J by 4 bases, and 9 bases separated the two germline ends. This CDR3 has 14 residues. CDR1 is SGHAT, CDR2 FQDESV, per germline (reference sequence). The CDR3 sequence is CASSLTGFGNTIYF. The DNA of the CDR3 is TGTGCCAGCAGCTTAACCGGGTTCGGAAACACCATATATTTT. Looking up the rest from reference TRBV11-1 and TRBJ1-3 gives the full variable domain: EAEVAQSPRYKITEKSQAVAFWCDPISGHATLYWYRQILGQGPELLVQFQDESVVDDSQLPKDRFSAERLKGVDSTLKIQPAELGDSAMYLCASSLTGFGNTIYFGEGSWLTVV.

In DNA form, the CDR3 reads TGTGCCAGCAGCCCAGACAGGCTCGGCGAAAAACTGTTTTTT. Translated: CASSPDRLGEKLFF. The chain carries TRBV5-6 and TRBJ1-4; tentatively, D is TRBD1 (6 bases). Looked up from germline, CDR1 is SGHDT and CDR2 is YYEEEE. This CDR3 has 14 residues. Trimming took off 4 bases at V and 8 bases at J, with 15 bases between the two ends.

This rearrangement joins TRBV10-3 to TRBJ2-7, with D unclear. Germline-derived CDR1 and CDR2 are ENHRY and SYGVKD. V was shortened by 8 bases and J by 5 bases, with 13 bases between the two germline ends. The CDR3 contains 12 residues. CDR3 in DNA: TGTGCCATCTCCGGCCAAAGCCACGAGCAGTACTTC. Amino acid sequence: CAISGQSHEQYF.

The V call is TRBV28, the J call TRBJ2-1, with TRBD1 as a possible D gene (5 bases). The germline V and J ends were trimmed by 8 bases and 7 bases, with 15 bases remaining between them. Germline CDR1 and CDR2: MDHEN and SYDVKM. The CDR3 length is 13 residues. The CDR3 DNA reads as TGTGCCAGCCTCAAAAACCCAGGGAATGAGCAGTTCTTC. Translated, it gives CASLKNPGNEQFF.

This chain links TRBV10-3 with TRBJ2-2, with TRBD1 matching 8 bases. The V segment lost 7 bases and the J segment 4 bases; nucleotides outside the gene matches: 14. The CDR3 extends over 17 amino acids. Germline CDR1 and CDR2: ENHRY and SYGVKD. CDR3 bases: TGTGCCATCAAATCGGGGTTACAGGGGGTTAGCACCGGGGAGCTGTTTTTT. Translated, it gives CAIKSGLQGVSTGELFF.

The chain has TRBV7-9 and TRBJ2-3, with D unclear. V lost 4 bases, J lost 0 bases, and 11 bases lay in between. This CDR3 region has 15 residues. The germline V gene has CDR1 SEHNR and CDR2 FQNEAQ (reference sequence). CDR3 residues: CASSYGITSTDTQYF. In DNA form, the CDR3 reads TGTGCCAGCAGCTATGGAATAACTAGCACAGATACGCAGTATTTT.

The V and J genes are TRBV19 and TRBJ2-5, with TRBD2 as a possible D gene (5 bases). CDR1 is LNHDA and CDR2 is SQIVND in the germline V gene (reference sequence). Trimming removed 4 bases at V and 9 bases at J, with 9 bases between. This CDR3 region has 11 residues. CDR3 amino acids: CASSTGSSQYF. CDR3 in DNA: TGTGCCAGTAGTACGGGGAGTTCCCAGTACTTC. Filled out from reference TRBV19 and TRBJ2-5, the complete variable domain reads DGGITQSPKYLFRKEGQNVTLSCEQNLNHDAMYWYRQDPGQGLRLIYYSQIVNDFQKGDIAEGYSVSREKKESFPLTVTSAQKNPTAFYLCASSTGSSQYFGPGTRLLVL.

The chain couples TRBV5-4 to TRBJ2-1; unclear D gene. This CDR3 is 14 amino acids long. Between the trimmed V and J ends, which lost 2 bases and 3 bases, there was a span of 9 bases. CDR1 is SGHNT, CDR2 YYREEE, per germline (reference sequence). CDR3 coding DNA: TGTGCCAGCAGCTTCCCGCCGTACTACAATGAGCAGTTCTTC. Residues: CASSFPPYYNEQFF.

The chain employs TRBV11-3 and TRBJ2-7; D possibly corresponds to TRBD1 (5 bases). The CDR3 has 13 residues. Germline-derived CDR1 and CDR2 are SGHNT and YENEEA. Trimming stripped 5 bases from V and 5 bases from J, with 13 bases between. The CDR3 spells CASSNQGLDEQYF. The DNA of the CDR3 is TGTGCCAGCAGCAACCAGGGTCTAGACGAGCAGTACTTC.

The chain has TRBV6-5 and TRBJ1-5; no clear D. Germline V gene data show CDR1 as MNHEY and CDR2 as SVGAGI. The CDR3 length is 14 residues. Trimming removed 6 bases at V and 7 bases at J, with 16 bases between. This CDR3 reads CASSPAGSGQPQHF. The CDR3 nucleotides are TGTGCCAGCAGCCCCGCGGGAAGCGGGCAGCCCCAGCATTTT.

The chain couples TRBV7-9 to TRBJ1-1; the D gene is possibly TRBD1 (5 bases). V shed 10 bases and J shed 0 bases, with 21 bases lying between them. CDR3 length equals 16 residues. CDR1 and CDR2 (germline): SEHNR, FQNEAQ (reference sequence). CDR3 in DNA: TGTGCCAACCCTCATCCCCTGGGACGGATGAACACTGAAGCTTTCTTT. Protein: CANPHPLGRMNTEAFF.

The chain has TRBV6-5 and TRBJ2-3, with D hard to call. CDR3 length: 12 residues. V lost 8 bases to trimming and J lost 2 bases, with 8 bases between them. CDR1 and CDR2 (germline): MNHEY, SVGAGI. In nucleotides, the CDR3 is TGTGCCAGCTTTGACACCACAGATACGCAGTATTTT. It specifies CASFDTTDTQYF.

The rearrangement uses TRBV4-1 and TRBJ2-7; 9 nucleotides match TRBD2. Germline assignment: CDR1 MGHRA and CDR2 YSYEKL. V was pared by 4 bases and J by 0 bases, with 7 bases of the junction left unmatched. This CDR3 is 16 amino acids long. The CDR3 protein is CASSRDLAGPSYEQYF. CDR3 coding DNA: TGCGCCAGCAGCCGAGACCTAGCGGGACCCTCCTACGAGCAGTACTTC.

The chain combines TRBV29-1 with TRBJ2-1, with 7 bases that match TRBD2. With V trimmed by 3 bases and J by 6 bases, 11 bases remained unmatched. Germline CDR1 SQVTM, CDR2 ANQGSEA. The CDR3 loop spans 15 amino acids. The CDR3 is CSVESSGRSGNEQFF. CDR3 coding DNA: TGCAGCGTTGAGTCTAGCGGTCGCTCGGGCAATGAGCAGTTCTTC.

The chain combines TRBV6-5 with TRBJ1-1, with D perhaps TRBD1 (6 bases). The CDR3 sequence is 15 residues long. Per germline, CDR1 MNHEY and CDR2 SVGAGI. V shed 7 bases and J shed 1 base, with 16 bases lying between them. The CDR3 protein is CASIPRGGGNTEAFF. CDR3 DNA sequence: TGTGCCAGCATCCCTCGAGGGGGAGGGAACACTGAAGCTTTCTTT.

The chain couples TRBV19 to TRBJ1-4; TRBD1 might be the D (6 bases). CDR3 size: 14 residues. Trimming removed 8 bases at V and 8 bases at J, with 18 bases between. CDR1 and CDR2 from the germline V gene are LNHDA and SQIVND (reference sequence). The CDR3 sequence: CASRSGERSEKLFF. The CDR3 DNA is TGTGCCAGTCGCTCAGGGGAGCGCAGCGAAAAACTGTTTTTT.

This chain uses TRBV6-1 with TRBJ2-7; TRBD1 matches 7 bases. The CDR3 consists of 14 residues. J was trimmed by 5 bases and V by 7 bases; bases with no gene match: 11. Germline V gene data show CDR1 as MNHNS and CDR2 as SASEGT. The CDR3 DNA reads TGTGCCAGCACCTGGGGACAGATGGGAGACGAGCAGTACTTC. Its protein is CASTWGQMGDEQYF.

About this clone: The sample contains more than one DNA sequence encoding this CDR3. The gene calls are TRBV7-9 and TRBJ2-5, with 11 bases aligning to TRBD2. The CDR3 contains 15 residues. With 5 bases clipped from V and 1 base from J, the junction kept 3 bases outside the gene matches. Germline CDR1 is SEHNR and CDR2 is FQNEAQ (reference sequence). CDR3 in amino acids: CASSLTSGGQETQYF. The DNA of the CDR3 is TGTGCCAGCAGCCTTACTAGCGGGGGCCAAGAGACCCAGTACTTC.

The chain employs TRBV18 and TRBJ1-1, with TRBD1 matching 9 bases. The CDR3 contains 14 residues. In germline, CDR1 is KGHSH, CDR2 LQKENI. V gave up 7 bases and J gave up 2 bases; unmatched junction bases: 5. CDR3 in amino acids: CASFSDRGNTEAFF. Written as DNA, the CDR3 is TGTGCCAGCTTCTCGGACAGGGGAAACACTGAAGCTTTCTTT.

J is TRBJ2-6 and V is TRBV2; 11 bases are a match to TRBD1. Unmatched junction bases numbered 2, after V lost 6 bases and J lost 4 bases. This CDR3 comprises 15 residues. Germline V CDR1 and CDR2: SNHLY, FYNNEI. CDR3 residues: CASRDRGQGANVLTF. In DNA form, the CDR3 reads TGTGCCAGCAGGGACAGGGGGCAAGGGGCCAACGTCCTGACTTTC.